This TCR beta chain was profiled in a study of identical twins. This clonotype was recorded many times. The antigen is undetermined. Via MiXCR, TCRdb re-called the 5' RACE reads, giving one row per CDR3 protein. The data show 690,000 or so distinct CDR3 sequences, less than 10% seen once. General study findings and limits: The models systematically underestimated how much out-of-frame TCR alpha was shared in monozygotic twins.

Germline CDR1 reads DFQATT; CDR2 reads SNEGSKA (reference sequence). This CDR3 is built from 12 residues. The ends lost 7 bases at V and 4 bases at J; junction bases unmatched: 4. These data also featured in a second study, about yellow fever vaccine responses in identical twins.

The TCR originated in a woman under 30 in good health. The chain joins TRBV20-1 to TRBJ2-3; 8 nucleotides align to TRBD2. The material sequenced was PBMCs. CDR3 DNA: TGCAGTGTACGAGCGGGAGCAGATACGCAGTATTTT. Amino acids: CSVRAGADTQYF.